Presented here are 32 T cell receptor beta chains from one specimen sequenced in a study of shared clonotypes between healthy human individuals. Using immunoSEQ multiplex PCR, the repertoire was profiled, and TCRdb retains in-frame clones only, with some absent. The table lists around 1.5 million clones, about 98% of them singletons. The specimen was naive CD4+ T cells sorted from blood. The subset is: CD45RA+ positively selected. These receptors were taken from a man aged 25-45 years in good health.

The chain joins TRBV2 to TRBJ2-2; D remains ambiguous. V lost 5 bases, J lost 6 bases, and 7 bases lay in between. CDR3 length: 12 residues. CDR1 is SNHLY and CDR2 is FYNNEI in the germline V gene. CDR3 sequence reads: CASSPDAGELFF. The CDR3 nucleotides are TGTGCCAGCAGTCCGGACGCCGGGGAGCTGTTTTTT.

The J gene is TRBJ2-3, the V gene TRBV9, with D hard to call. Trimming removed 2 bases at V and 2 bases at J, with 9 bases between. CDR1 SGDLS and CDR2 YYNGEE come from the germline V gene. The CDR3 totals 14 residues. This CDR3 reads CASSVVGPTDTQYF. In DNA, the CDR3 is TGTGCCAGCAGCGTCGTCGGTCCCACAGATACGCAGTATTTT.

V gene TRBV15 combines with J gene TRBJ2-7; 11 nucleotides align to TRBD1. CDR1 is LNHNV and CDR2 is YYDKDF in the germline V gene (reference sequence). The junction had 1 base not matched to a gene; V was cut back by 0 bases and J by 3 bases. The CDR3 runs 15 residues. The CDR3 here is CATSRDGTGGYEQYF. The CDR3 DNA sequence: TGTGCCACCAGCAGAGATGGGACAGGGGGCTACGAGCAGTACTTC.

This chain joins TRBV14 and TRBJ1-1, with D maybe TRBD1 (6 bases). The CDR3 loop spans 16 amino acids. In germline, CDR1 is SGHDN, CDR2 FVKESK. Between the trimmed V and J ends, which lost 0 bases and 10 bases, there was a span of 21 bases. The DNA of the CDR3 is TGTGCCAGCAGCCAAGACCCGGCACTCTGGGGGCGCTCAGCTTTCTTT. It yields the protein CASSQDPALWGRSAFF.

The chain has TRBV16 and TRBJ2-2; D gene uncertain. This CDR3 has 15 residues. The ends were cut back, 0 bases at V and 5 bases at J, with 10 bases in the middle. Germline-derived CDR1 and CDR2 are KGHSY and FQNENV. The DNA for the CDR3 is TGTGCCAGCAGCCAATCGACGGGCTATACCGGGGAGCTGTTTTTT. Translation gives CASSQSTGYTGELFF.

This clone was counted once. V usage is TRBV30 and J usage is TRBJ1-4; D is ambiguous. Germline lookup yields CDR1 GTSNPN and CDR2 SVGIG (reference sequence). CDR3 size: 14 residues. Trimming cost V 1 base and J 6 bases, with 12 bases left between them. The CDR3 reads CAWSEMGVDEKLFF. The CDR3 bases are TGTGCCTGGAGTGAGATGGGAGTAGATGAAAAACTGTTTTTT. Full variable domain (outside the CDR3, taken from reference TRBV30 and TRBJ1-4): SQTIHQWPATLVQPVGSPLSLECTVEGTSNPNLYWYRQAAGRGLQLLFYSVGIGQISSEVPQNLSASRPQDRQFILSSKKLLLSDSGFYLCAWSEMGVDEKLFFGSGTQLSVL.

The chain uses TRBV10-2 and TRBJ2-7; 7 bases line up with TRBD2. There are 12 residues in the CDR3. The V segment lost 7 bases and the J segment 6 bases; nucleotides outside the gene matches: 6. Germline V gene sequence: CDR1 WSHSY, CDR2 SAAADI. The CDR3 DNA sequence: TGCGCCAGCAACCCAGGCGGGGGCGAGCAGTACTTC. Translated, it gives CASNPGGGEQYF.

The CDR3 spells CASRRTGATGELFF. The CDR3 DNA reads TGCGCCAGCAGAAGGACAGGGGCCACCGGGGAGCTGTTTTTT. V and J are TRBV5-1 and TRBJ2-2; TRBD1 aligns across 9 bases. Looked up from germline, CDR1 is SGHRS and CDR2 is YFSETQ. The junction had 3 bases not matched to a gene; V was cut back by 5 bases and J by 4 bases. The CDR3 has 14 amino acids.

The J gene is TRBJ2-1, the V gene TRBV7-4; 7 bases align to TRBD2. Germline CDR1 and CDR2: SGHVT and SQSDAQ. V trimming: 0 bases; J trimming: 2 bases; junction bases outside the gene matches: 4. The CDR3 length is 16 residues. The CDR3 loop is CASSLAGGKPYNEQFF. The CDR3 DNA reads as TGTGCCAGCAGCTTAGCGGGAGGGAAGCCCTACAATGAGCAGTTCTTC.

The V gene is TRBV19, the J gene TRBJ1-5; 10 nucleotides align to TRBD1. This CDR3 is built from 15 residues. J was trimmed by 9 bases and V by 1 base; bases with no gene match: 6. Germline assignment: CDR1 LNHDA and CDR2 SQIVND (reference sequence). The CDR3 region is CASSIGGQGFGPQHF. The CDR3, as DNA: TGTGCCAGTAGTATAGGGGGACAGGGGTTCGGGCCCCAGCATTTT.

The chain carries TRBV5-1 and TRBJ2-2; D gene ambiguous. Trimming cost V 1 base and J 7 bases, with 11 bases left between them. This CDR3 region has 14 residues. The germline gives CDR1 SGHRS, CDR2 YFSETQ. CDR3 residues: CASSLNTFGGELFF. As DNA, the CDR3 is TGCGCCAGCAGCTTGAATACCTTTGGCGGGGAGCTGTTTTTT.

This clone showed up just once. The CDR3 here is CASTPHENRRYEQYF. In nucleotides, the CDR3 is TGTGCCAGCACCCCCCATGAGAACAGGCGATACGAGCAGTACTTC. The chain combines TRBV28 with TRBJ2-7, with D possibly TRBD1 on 5 matching bases. This CDR3 contains 15 residues. Germline CDR1 reads MDHEN; CDR2 reads SYDVKM. V shed 7 bases and J shed 4 bases, with 20 bases lying between them.

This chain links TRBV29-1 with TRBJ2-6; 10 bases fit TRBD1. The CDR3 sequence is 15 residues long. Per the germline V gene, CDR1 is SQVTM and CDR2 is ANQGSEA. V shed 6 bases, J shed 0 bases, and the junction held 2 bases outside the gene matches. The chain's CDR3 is CSVRTGGSGANVLTF. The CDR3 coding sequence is TGCAGCGTCAGGACAGGGGGCTCTGGGGCCAACGTCCTGACTTTC.

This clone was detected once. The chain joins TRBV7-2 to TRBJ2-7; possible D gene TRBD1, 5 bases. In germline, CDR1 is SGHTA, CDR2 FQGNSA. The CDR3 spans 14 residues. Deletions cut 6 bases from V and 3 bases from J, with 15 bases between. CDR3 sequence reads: CASSPARVGYEQYF. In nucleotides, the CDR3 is TGTGCCAGCAGTCCCGCCAGGGTCGGCTACGAGCAGTACTTC. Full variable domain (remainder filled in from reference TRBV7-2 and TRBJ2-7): GAGVSQSPSNKVTEKGKDVELRCDPISGHTALYWYRQSLGQGLEFLIYFQGNSAPDKSGLPSDRFSAERTGGSVSTLTIQRTQQEDSAVYLCASSPARVGYEQYFGPGTRLTVT.

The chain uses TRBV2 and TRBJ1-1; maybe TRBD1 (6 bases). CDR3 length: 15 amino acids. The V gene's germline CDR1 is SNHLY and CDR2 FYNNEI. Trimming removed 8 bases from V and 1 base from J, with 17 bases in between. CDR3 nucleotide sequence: TGTGCCAGCTCCGGAGGGGGGGTGGGGAACACTGAAGCTTTCTTT. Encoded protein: CASSGGGVGNTEAFF.

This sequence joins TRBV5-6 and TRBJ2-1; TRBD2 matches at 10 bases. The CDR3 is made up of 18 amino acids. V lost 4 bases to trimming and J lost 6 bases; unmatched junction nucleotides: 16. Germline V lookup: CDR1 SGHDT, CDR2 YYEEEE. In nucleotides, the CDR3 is TGTGCCAGCAGCCATCCCCTAGCCCCGCTAGCGGGAGTCAATGAGCAGTTCTTC. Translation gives CASSHPLAPLAGVNEQFF.

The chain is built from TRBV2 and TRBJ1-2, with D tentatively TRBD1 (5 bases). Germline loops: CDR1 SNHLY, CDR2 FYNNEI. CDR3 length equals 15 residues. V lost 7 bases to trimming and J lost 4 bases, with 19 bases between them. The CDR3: CASTGQGRLFYGYTF. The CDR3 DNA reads TGTGCCAGCACTGGCCAGGGACGGTTATTCTATGGCTACACCTTC.

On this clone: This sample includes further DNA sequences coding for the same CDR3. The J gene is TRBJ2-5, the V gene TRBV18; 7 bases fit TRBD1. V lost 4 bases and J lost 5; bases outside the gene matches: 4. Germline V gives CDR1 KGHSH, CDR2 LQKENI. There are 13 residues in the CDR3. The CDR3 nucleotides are TGTGCCAGCTCACGGACAGGTGTGGAGACCCAGTACTTC. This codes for CASSRTGVETQYF. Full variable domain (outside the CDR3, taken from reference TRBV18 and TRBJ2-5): NAGVMQNPRHLVRRRGQEARLRCSPMKGHSHVYWYRQLPEEGLKFMVYLQKENIIDESGMPKERFSAEFPKEGPSILRIQQVVRGDSAAYFCASSRTGVETQYFGPGTRLLVL.

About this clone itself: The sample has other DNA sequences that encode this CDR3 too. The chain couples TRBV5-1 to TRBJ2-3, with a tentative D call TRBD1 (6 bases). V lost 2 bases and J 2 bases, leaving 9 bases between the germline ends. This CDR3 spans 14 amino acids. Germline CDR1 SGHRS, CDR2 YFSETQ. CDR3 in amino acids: CASSLQGDTDTQYF. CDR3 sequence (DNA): TGCGCCAGCAGCTTACAGGGCGACACAGATACGCAGTATTTT.

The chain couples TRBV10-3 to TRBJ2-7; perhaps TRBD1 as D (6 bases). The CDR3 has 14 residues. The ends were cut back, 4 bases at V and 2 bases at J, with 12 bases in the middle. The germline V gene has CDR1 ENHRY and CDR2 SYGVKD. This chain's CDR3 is CAISALQGTYEQYF. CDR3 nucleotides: TGTGCCATCAGTGCCTTACAGGGAACCTACGAGCAGTACTTC.

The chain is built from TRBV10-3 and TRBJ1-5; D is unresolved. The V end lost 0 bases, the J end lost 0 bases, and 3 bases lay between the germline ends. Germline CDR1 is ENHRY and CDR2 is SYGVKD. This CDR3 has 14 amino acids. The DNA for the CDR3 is TGTGCCATCAGTGAGTCGCCTAGCAATCAGCCCCAGCATTTT. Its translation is CAISESPSNQPQHF.

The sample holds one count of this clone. The CDR3, as DNA: TGTGCCAGCAGCTTAGTGGGACATATCGAAAAACTGTTTTTT. Amino acids: CASSLVGHIEKLFF. The gene calls are TRBV11-2 and TRBJ1-4; perhaps TRBD1 as D (6 bases). CDR3 length: 14 residues. CDR1 SGHAT and CDR2 FQNNGV come from the germline V gene. V lost 1 base and J lost 8, with 11 bases in between.

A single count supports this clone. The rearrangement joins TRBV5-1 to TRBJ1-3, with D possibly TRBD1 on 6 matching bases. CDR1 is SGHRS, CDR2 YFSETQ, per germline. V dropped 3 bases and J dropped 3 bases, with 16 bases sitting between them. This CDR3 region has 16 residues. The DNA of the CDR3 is TGCGCCAGCAGCTCCTCACCGGGGGCTGGTGGAAACACCATATATTTT. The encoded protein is CASSSSPGAGGNTIYF.

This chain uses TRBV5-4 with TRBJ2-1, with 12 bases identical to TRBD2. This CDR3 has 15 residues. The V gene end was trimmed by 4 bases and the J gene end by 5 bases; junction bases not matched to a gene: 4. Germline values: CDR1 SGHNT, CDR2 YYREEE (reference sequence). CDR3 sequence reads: CASSIRTSGNNEQFF. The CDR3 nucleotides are TGTGCCAGCAGCATTAGGACTAGCGGGAACAATGAGCAGTTCTTC.

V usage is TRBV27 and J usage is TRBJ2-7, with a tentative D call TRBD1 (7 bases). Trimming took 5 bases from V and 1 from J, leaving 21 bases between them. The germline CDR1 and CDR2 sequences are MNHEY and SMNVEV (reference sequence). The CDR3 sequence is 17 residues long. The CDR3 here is CASSPIPPGGFSYEQYF. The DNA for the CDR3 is TGTGCCAGCAGTCCCATCCCCCCAGGGGGGTTTTCCTACGAGCAGTACTTC.

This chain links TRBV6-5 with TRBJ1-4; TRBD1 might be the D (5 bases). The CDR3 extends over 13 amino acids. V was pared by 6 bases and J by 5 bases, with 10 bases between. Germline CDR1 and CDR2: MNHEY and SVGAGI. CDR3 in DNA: TGTGCCAGCAGAAGGACAAGGAATGAAAAACTGTTTTTT. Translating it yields CASRRTRNEKLFF.

CDR3 sequence: CASSLPNRDGNEQFF. CDR3 coding DNA: TGTGCCAGCAGCTTACCGAACCGGGATGGGAATGAGCAGTTCTTC. V usage is TRBV7-9 and J usage is TRBJ2-1; a weak D match, TRBD2 (5 bases). Between the trimmed V and J ends, which lost 2 bases and 7 bases, there was a span of 15 bases. The CDR3 runs 15 residues. Per germline, CDR1 SEHNR and CDR2 FQNEAQ (reference sequence).

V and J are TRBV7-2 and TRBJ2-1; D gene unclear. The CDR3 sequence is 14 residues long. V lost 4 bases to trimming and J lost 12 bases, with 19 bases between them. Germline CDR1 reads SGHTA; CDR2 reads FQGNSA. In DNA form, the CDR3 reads TGTGCCAGCAGCTCCGCACCCCCGGCCTCCTTGCAGTTCTTC. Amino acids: CASSSAPPASLQFF.

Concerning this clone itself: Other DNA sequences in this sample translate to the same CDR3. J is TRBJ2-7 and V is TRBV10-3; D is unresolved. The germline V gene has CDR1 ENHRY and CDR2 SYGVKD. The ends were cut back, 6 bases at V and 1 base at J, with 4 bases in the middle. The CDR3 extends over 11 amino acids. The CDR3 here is CAIRGSYEQYF. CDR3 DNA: TGTGCCATCAGGGGGTCCTACGAGCAGTACTTC.

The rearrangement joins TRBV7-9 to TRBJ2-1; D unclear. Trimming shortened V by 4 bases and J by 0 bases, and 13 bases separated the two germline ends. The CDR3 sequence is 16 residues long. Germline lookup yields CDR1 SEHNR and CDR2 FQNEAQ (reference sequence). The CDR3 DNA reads TGTGCCAGCAGCTACTCCCCATTAGGCTCCTACAATGAGCAGTTCTTC. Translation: CASSYSPLGSYNEQFF.

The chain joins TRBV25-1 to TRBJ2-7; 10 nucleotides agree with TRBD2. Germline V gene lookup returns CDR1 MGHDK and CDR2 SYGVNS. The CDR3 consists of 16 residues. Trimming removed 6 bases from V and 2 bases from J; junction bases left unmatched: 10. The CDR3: CASRPSGGSEPYEQYF. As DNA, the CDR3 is TGTGCCAGCAGACCTAGCGGGGGAAGTGAGCCCTACGAGCAGTACTTC.

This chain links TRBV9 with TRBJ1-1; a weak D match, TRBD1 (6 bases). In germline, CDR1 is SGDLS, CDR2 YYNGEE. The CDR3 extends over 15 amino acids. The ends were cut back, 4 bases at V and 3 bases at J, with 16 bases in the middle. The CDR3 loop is CASSPQQGGYTEAFF. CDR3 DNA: TGTGCCAGCAGCCCCCAACAGGGTGGGTACACTGAAGCTTTCTTT.